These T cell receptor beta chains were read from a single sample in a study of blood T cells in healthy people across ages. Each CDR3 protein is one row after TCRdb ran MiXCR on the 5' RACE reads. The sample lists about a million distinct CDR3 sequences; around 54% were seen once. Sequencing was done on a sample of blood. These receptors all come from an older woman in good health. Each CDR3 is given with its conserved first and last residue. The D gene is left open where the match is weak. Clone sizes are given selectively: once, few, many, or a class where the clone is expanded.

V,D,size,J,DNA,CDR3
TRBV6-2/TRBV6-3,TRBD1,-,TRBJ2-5,TGTGCCAGCATGGGACAGGGTGAAGGGACCCAGTACTTC,CASMGQGEGTQYF
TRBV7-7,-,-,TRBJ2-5,TGTGCCAGCAGCTCTACGGGGGTCGGAGAGACCCAGTACTTC,CASSSTGVGETQYF
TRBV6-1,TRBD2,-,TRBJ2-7,TGTGCCAGCAGTGAAGTTCCTGCTAGCGGGCCCTACGAGCAGTACTTC,CASSEVPASGPYEQYF
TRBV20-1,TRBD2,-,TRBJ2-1,TGCAGTGCTAGTTCCCCGGGAGGGCCTACCTACAATGAGCAGTTCTTC,CSASSPGGPTYNEQFF
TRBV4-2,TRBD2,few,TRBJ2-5,TGTGCCAGCAGCCAACCTATAGCGGGAGATGTTAAGCAGCAAGAGACCCAGTACTTC,CASSQPIAGDVKQQETQYF
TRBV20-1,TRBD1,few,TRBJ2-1,TGCAGTGGTGCCGGCAGGGGGTCCTACAATGAGCAGTTCTTC,CSGAGRGSYNEQFF
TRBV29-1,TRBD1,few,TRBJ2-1,TGCAGCGTTGAGAGGGGACAGGGCATATTCGGCCAGGGGAATGAGCAGTTCTTC,CSVERGQGIFGQGNEQFF
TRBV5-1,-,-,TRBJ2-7,TGCGCCAGCAGCTTAATAGACAGATCGACCTACGAGCAGTACTTC,CASSLIDRSTYEQYF
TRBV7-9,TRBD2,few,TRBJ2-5,TGTGCCAGCAGCCCTAGCGGGAGAACCGAAGAGACCCAGTACTTC,CASSPSGRTEETQYF
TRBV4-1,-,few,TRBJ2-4,TGCGCCAGCAGCCAAGCTGGGGTAACAAACATTCAGTACTTC,CASSQAGVTNIQYF
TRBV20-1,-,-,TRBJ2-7,TGCAGTGCTCCGATCAAGGGGAATCCCTACGAGCAGTACTTC,CSAPIKGNPYEQYF
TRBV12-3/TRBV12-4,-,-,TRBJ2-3,TGTGCCAGCAGGAGAGGGAGAACAGATACGCAGTATTTT,CASRRGRTDTQYF
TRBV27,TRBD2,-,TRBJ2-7,TGTGCCAGCAGAGTAGCGGGAGCGGGGGAGCAGTACTTC,CASRVAGAGEQYF
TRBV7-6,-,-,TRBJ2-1,TGTGCCAGCAGCTTAGTGACAGACAATGAGCAGTTCTTC,CASSLVTDNEQFF
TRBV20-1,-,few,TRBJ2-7,TGCAGTGCCAACGGTAACCCGCTAACGATACCCTACGAGCAGTACTTC,CSANGNPLTIPYEQYF
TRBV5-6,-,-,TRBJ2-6,TGTGCCAGCAGCTTGGGGGCAGGGCTCGTATCTGGGGCCAACGTCCTGACTTTC,CASSLGAGLVSGANVLTF
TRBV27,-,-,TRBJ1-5,TGTGCCAGCCGGGGACATAGGAATCAGCCCCAGCATTTT,CASRGHRNQPQHF
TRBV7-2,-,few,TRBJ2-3,TGTGCCAGCAGCTTAATTGGCGGGAGCACAGATACGCAGTATTTT,CASSLIGGSTDTQYF
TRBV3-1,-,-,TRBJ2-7,TGTGCCAGCAGCCACAGGGAAGGGGCCTACAATGAGCAGTACTTC,CASSHREGAYNEQYF
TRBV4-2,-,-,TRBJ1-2,TGTGCCAGCAGCCAAGATCTTGAAAGGAACAACTATGGCCACACCTTC,CASSQDLERNNYGHTF